The rows below give T cell receptor beta chains drawn from one sample of a study of T cells after yellow fever vaccination. Each CDR3 protein gets one entry after TCRdb re-called the 5' RACE reads with MiXCR. The sample comprises nearly 550,000 distinct CDR3 sequences, approximately 21% of which are singletons, and roughly an eighth rests with the top ten. The source was PBMCs, collected 15 days after the yellow fever booster vaccination. The receptors were gathered from a man younger than 45 who received the YFV17D yellow fever vaccine. Each CDR3 is given with its conserved first and last residue. A D gene is named only where the DNA matches it firmly. Size tells how often a clone was seen (once, few, many) or the class of an expanded clone, and some rows leave it out.

j_gene	len	v_gene	abundance	d_gene	CDR3aa	CDR3nt
TRBJ2-7	15	TRBV6-5	few	TRBD2	CASSWVASGPYEQYF	TGTGCCAGCAGTTGGGTGGCTAGCGGACCCTACGAGCAGTACTTC
TRBJ2-1	15	TRBV6-2/TRBV6-3	NA	NA	CASKGTVENYNEQFF	TGTGCCAGCAAGGGAACGGTAGAGAACTACAATGAGCAGTTCTTC
TRBJ2-7	15	TRBV4-3	few	NA	CASSQVPGWNYEQYF	TGCGCCAGCAGCCAAGTACCGGGTTGGAACTACGAGCAGTACTTC
TRBJ1-6	15	TRBV5-1	few	NA	CASSSGKNNNSPLHF	TGCGCCAGCAGTTCGGGCAAAAACAATAATTCACCCCTCCACTTT
TRBJ2-2	14	TRBV29-1	NA	TRBD1	CSAGQLTSTGELFF	TGCAGCGCGGGACAGCTGACAAGCACCGGGGAGCTGTTTTTT
TRBJ2-2	14	TRBV20-1	few	NA	CSAKEGTNTGELFF	TGCAGTGCCAAGGAGGGGACCAACACCGGGGAGCTGTTTTTT
TRBJ1-6	12	TRBV7-8	NA	NA	CASSLPDSPLHF	TGTGCCAGCAGCTTACCCGATTCACCCCTCCACTTT
TRBJ2-1	16	TRBV11-2	NA	NA	CASSRGLGSQVNEQFF	TGTGCCAGCAGTAGGGGGCTCGGGAGTCAAGTCAATGAGCAGTTCTTC
TRBJ2-7	13	TRBV27	many	TRBD2	CASSDSGSYEQYF	TGTGCCAGCAGCGATAGCGGGAGTTACGAGCAGTACTTC
TRBJ2-7	12	TRBV7-3	NA	NA	CACSPTPGEQYF	TGTGCCTGCAGCCCCACGCCGGGAGAGCAGTACTTC
TRBJ1-2	13	TRBV9	few	NA	CASSPTDTYGYTF	TGTGCCAGCAGCCCAACAGACACCTATGGCTACACCTTC
TRBJ2-7	13	TRBV4-3	many	TRBD1	CASSRDRYYEQYF	TGCGCCAGCAGCCGGGACAGGTACTACGAGCAGTACTTC
TRBJ2-1	16	TRBV11-1	NA	NA	CASSRRLGLSYNEQFF	TGTGCCAGCAGCCGTCGACTAGGGTTGTCCTACAATGAGCAGTTCTTC
TRBJ2-2	18	TRBV6-5	few	TRBD2	CASSYSSSGRPNTGELFF	TGTGCCAGCAGTTACTCGTCTAGCGGGAGGCCAAACACCGGGGAGCTGTTTTTT
TRBJ2-1	20	TRBV6-2/TRBV6-3	few	NA	CASSLVLPYNPDQGREEQFF	TGTGCCAGCAGTCTCGTCCTCCCGTACAATCCGGACCAGGGGCGGGAGGAGCAGTTCTTC
TRBJ2-1	15	TRBV6-2/TRBV6-3	many	NA	CASSRERSSYNEQFF	TGTGCCAGCAGTAGAGAGAGGAGCTCCTACAATGAGCAGTTCTTC
TRBJ2-1	17	TRBV27	NA	NA	CASSLGSGLDSYNEQFF	TGTGCCAGCAGTTTGGGATCGGGTTTGGATAGCTACAATGAGCAGTTCTTC
TRBJ2-2	14	TRBV12-3/TRBV12-4	few	NA	CASSLQGGAGELFF	TGTGCCAGCAGTTTGCAGGGGGGGGCCGGGGAGCTGTTTTTT
TRBJ2-1	17	TRBV7-6	NA	TRBD2	CASSRPGGREATNEQFF	TGTGCCAGCAGCCGCCCCGGGGGGCGGGAGGCAACTAATGAGCAGTTCTTC
TRBJ2-2	13	TRBV14	few	NA	CASSAWGTGELFF	TGTGCCAGCAGCGCGTGGGGCACCGGGGAGCTGTTTTTT
TRBJ2-5	10	TRBV20-1	many	NA	CSASQETQYF	TGCAGTGCTAGCCAAGAGACCCAGTACTTC
TRBJ2-7	12	TRBV6-5	NA	NA	CASIGVGYEQYF	TGTGCCAGCATAGGGGTAGGCTACGAGCAGTACTTC
TRBJ2-1	15	TRBV5-1	few	TRBD2	CASSLLAAGESEQFF	TGCGCCAGCAGCTTGTTGGCAGCGGGAGAGAGTGAGCAGTTCTTC
TRBJ2-3	11	TRBV19	many	NA	CASSATDTQYF	TGTGCCAGCAGCGCCACAGATACGCAGTATTTT
TRBJ2-1	17	TRBV27	few	TRBD2	CASSTPSGSRSYNEQFF	TGTGCCAGCAGTACCCCTAGCGGTTCCCGCTCCTACAATGAGCAGTTCTTC
TRBJ1-2	13	TRBV6-1	NA	NA	CASSGQPNYGYTF	TGTGCCAGCAGCGGACAGCCTAACTATGGCTACACCTTC
TRBJ2-3	17	TRBV6-1	few	TRBD2	CASTSPKAGGLPDTQYF	TGTGCCAGCACGTCCCCCAAGGCGGGAGGCCTTCCAGATACGCAGTATTTT
TRBJ1-1	13	TRBV7-9	NA	TRBD1	CASRQTGITEAFF	TGTGCCAGCAGGCAGACAGGGATCACTGAAGCTTTCTTT
TRBJ1-2	13	TRBV15	NA	TRBD1	CATSHRGDYGYTF	TGTGCCACCAGCCACAGGGGGGACTATGGCTACACCTTC
TRBJ2-2	11	TRBV7-9	NA	NA	CASTFLGELFF	TGTGCCAGCACTTTCCTCGGGGAGCTGTTTTTT
TRBJ2-3	13	TRBV20-1	NA	NA	CSARLPGGDTQYF	TGCAGTGCTAGACTCCCCGGGGGAGATACGCAGTATTTT
TRBJ2-7	14	TRBV6-2/TRBV6-3	few	NA	CASSNPSTSDEQYF	TGTGCCAGCAGTAACCCCTCGACGAGCGACGAGCAGTACTTC
TRBJ2-7	14	TRBV19	NA	TRBD2	CASRSAGGPIEQYF	TGTGCCAGTAGATCGGCGGGAGGGCCGATCGAGCAGTACTTC
TRBJ1-1	12	TRBV29-1	NA	NA	CSVAQTAAEAFF	TGCAGCGTTGCCCAGACAGCGGCTGAAGCTTTCTTT
TRBJ2-7	14	TRBV5-1	NA	NA	CASSLLGGEYEQYF	TGCGCCAGCAGCTTGTTAGGGGGGGAGTACGAGCAGTACTTC
TRBJ2-7	13	TRBV10-3	NA	TRBD2	CAICRDYMYEQYF	TGTGCCATCTGCCGGGACTATATGTACGAGCAGTACTTC
TRBJ2-3	20	TRBV3-1	NA	TRBD2	CASSQDLSTSGIPSTDTQYF	TGTGCCAGCAGCCAAGATCTGAGTACTAGCGGGATACCTAGCACAGATACGCAGTATTTT
TRBJ2-7	18	TRBV7-8	few	TRBD1	CASSLEGAQEFKGYEQYF	TGTGCCAGCAGCTTAGAGGGGGCTCAGGAGTTCAAGGGCTACGAGCAGTACTTC
TRBJ2-7	17	TRBV4-3	few	NA	CASSQDITPTSSYEQYF	TGCGCCAGCAGCCAAGATATAACGCCTACTAGCTCCTACGAGCAGTACTTC
TRBJ2-1	16	TRBV5-4	NA	TRBD2	CASSQSLTAGGNEQFF	TGTGCCAGCAGCCAGTCGTTAACAGCGGGAGGCAATGAGCAGTTCTTC
TRBJ2-3	14	TRBV7-3	few	NA	CASSLSPLTDTQYF	TGTGCCAGCAGCTTAAGTCCCCTCACAGATACGCAGTATTTT